There are a few counts of the clone carrying this T cell receptor (beta chain). Its antigen remains unknown. This sample is part of a study of T cells in Graves' hyperthyroidism and ophthalmopathy. Findings of the study overall: Expanded thyroid clonotypes (above 0.001) were mostly also found in blood.

Authors of the study amplified TCR beta CDR3 regions from RNA transcripts. Researchers ran a first-round RT-PCR on the TCR CDR3 using the HTBI primer set. MiXCR, applied by TCRdb to the multiplex PCR reads, yields one record per CDR3 protein. Of hundreds of thousands of distinct CDR3 sequences in the sample, approximately 17% were seen once. The V end lost 7 bases, the J end lost 7 bases, and 11 bases lay between the germline ends. The CDR3 has 12 residues. Per germline, CDR1 MNHNS and CDR2 SASEGT. Source material: blood. The chain combines TRBV6-1 with TRBJ2-4, with D tentatively TRBD1 (6 bases). This receptor was taken from an older woman with Graves' ophthalmopathy. The CDR3 region is CASNPGENIQYF. As DNA, the CDR3 is TGTGCCAGCAATCCAGGGGAGAACATTCAGTACTTC.